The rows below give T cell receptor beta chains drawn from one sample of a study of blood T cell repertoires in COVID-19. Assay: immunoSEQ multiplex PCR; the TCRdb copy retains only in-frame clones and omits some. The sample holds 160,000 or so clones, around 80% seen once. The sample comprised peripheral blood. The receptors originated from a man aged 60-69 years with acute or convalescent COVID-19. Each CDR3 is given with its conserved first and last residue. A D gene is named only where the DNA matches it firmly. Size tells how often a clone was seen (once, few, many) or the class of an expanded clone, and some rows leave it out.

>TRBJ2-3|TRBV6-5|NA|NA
CASSYSRDTDTQYF
TGTGCCAGCAGTTACTCCCGGGACACAGATACGCAGTATTTT
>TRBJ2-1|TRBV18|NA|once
CASSDTQSVYGEQFF
TGTGCCAGCTCAGACACCCAGTCAGTTTACGGTGAGCAGTTCTTC
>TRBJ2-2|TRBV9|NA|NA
CASSVEASATGELFF
TGTGCCAGCAGCGTAGAGGCTAGCGCCACCGGGGAGCTGTTTTTT
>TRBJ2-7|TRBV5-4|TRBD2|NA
CASSLAGVRGDEQYF
TGTGCCAGCAGCTTGGCCGGGGTACGGGGGGACGAGCAGTACTTC
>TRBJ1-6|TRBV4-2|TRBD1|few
CASSQGQGNSPLHF
TGTGCCAGCAGCCAGGGACAGGGGAATTCACCCCTCCACTTT
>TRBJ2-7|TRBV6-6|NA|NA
CASSYGQTYEQYF
TGTGCCAGCAGTTACGGACAGACCTACGAGCAGTACTTC
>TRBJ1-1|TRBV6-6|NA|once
CASSPTRNTEAFF
TGTGCCAGCAGCCCCACACGGAACACTGAAGCTTTCTTT
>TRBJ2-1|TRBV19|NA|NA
CASSIPPGMGEQFF
TGTGCCAGTAGTATACCCCCGGGAATGGGTGAGCAGTTCTTC
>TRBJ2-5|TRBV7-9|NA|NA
CASTRAQTQYF
TGTGCCAGCACCCGAGCCCAGACCCAGTACTTC
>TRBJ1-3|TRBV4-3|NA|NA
CASSQDEVTSGNTIYF
TGCGCCAGCAGCCAAGATGAGGTTACCTCTGGAAACACCATATATTTT
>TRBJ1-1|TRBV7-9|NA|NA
CASSLGDSNTEAFF
TGTGCCAGCAGCTTGGGGGACTCGAACACTGAAGCTTTCTTT
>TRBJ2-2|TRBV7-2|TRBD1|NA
CASSATGTGGSTGELFF
TGTGCCAGCAGCGCAACCGGGACAGGGGGCTCCACCGGGGAGCTGTTTTTT
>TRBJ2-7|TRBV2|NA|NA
CASSTARGSSYEQYF
TGTGCCAGCAGTACTGCTCGGGGGAGCTCCTACGAGCAGTACTTC
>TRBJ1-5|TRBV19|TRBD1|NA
CASSRTGNNQPQHF
TGTGCCAGTAGTAGGACAGGCAACAATCAGCCCCAGCATTTT
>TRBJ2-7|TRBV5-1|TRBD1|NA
CASSSGSRTGLEQYF
TGCGCCAGCAGCTCGGGAAGCAGGACAGGGCTCGAGCAGTACTTC
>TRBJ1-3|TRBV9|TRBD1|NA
CASSVTVTGDFSGNTIYF
TGTGCCAGCAGCGTAACGGTAACAGGGGATTTCTCTGGAAACACCATATATTTT
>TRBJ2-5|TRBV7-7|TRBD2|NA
CASSLRSRVAGSRETQYF
TGTGCCAGCAGCTTACGATCGAGAGTAGCGGGTTCAAGAGAGACCCAGTACTTC
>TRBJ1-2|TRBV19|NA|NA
CASSILEGKANYGYTF
TGTGCCAGTAGTATACTGGAGGGGAAAGCTAACTATGGCTACACCTTC
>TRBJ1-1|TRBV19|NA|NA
CASSIDHWRQNTEAFF
TGTGCCAGTAGTATAGATCATTGGCGACAGAACACTGAAGCTTTCTTT
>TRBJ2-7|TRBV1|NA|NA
CTSSQGRF
TGCACCAGCAGCCAGGGCCGTTTC
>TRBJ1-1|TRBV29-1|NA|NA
CSVAPQGPTEAFF
TGCAGCGTTGCCCCCCAGGGCCCCACTGAAGCTTTCTTT
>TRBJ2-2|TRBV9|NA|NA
CASRAGWNTGELFF
TGTGCCAGTCGAGCGGGCTGGAACACCGGGGAGCTGTTTTTT
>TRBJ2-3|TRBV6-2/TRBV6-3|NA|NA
CASSGMAGSDTQYF
TGTGCCAGCAGTGGTATGGCGGGGTCAGATACGCAGTATTTT
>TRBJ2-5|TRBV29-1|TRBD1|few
CSASPGQQETQYF
TGCAGCGCCTCCCCGGGACAGCAAGAGACCCAGTACTTC
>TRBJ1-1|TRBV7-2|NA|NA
CASSLDGGNTEAFF
TGTGCCAGCAGCTTAGACGGCGGAAACACTGAAGCTTTCTTT
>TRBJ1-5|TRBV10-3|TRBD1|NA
CAIGTADNQPQHF
TGTGCCATCGGGACAGCCGACAATCAGCCCCAGCATTTT
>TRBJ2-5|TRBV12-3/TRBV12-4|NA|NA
CASRATGEGTQYF
TGTGCCAGCAGGGCGACAGGCGAAGGGACCCAGTACTTC
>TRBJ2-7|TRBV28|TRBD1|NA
CASSFPPRDRGSYEQYF
TGTGCCAGCAGTTTTCCCCCCCGCGACAGGGGGTCCTACGAGCAGTACTTC
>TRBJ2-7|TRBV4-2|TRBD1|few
CASSRAGTGGPEQYF
TGTGCCAGCAGCCGCGCCGGGACAGGGGGACCCGAGCAGTACTTC
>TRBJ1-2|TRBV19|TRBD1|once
CASSMARTGGYTF
TGTGCCAGTAGTATGGCCCGGACAGGCGGCTACACCTTC